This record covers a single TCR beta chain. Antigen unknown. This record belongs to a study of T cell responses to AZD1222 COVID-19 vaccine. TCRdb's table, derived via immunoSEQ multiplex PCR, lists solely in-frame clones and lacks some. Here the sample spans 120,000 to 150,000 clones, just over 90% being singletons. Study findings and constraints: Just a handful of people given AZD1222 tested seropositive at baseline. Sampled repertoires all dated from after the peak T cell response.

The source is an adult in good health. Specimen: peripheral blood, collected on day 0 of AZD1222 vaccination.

DNA of the CDR3: TGTGCCAGCAGCAGGACACGGATCGACCCCCAGCATTTT. Its translation is CASSRTRIDPQHF. This chain joins TRBV6-5 and TRBJ1-5, with D perhaps TRBD1 (5 bases). In germline, CDR1 is MNHEY, CDR2 SVGAGI. The CDR3 sequence is 13 residues long. V was shortened by 6 bases and J by 10 bases, with 16 bases between the two germline ends.